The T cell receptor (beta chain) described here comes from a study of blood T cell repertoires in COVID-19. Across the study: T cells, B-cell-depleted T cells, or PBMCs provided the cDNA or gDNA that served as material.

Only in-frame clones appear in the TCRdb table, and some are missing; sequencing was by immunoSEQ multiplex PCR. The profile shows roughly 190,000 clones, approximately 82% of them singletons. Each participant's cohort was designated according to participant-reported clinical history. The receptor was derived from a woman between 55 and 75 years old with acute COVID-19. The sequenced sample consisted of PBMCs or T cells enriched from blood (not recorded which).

DNA for the CDR3: TGCGCCAGCAGCTTGACCGGGACAGGGGTGCGGGAGACCCAGTACTTC. Amino acid sequence: CASSLTGTGVRETQYF. J is TRBJ2-5 and V is TRBV5-1, with 10 bases lining up with TRBD1. Germline assignment: CDR1 SGHRS and CDR2 YFSETQ. There are 16 residues in the CDR3. The junction had 8 bases not matched to a gene; V was cut back by 1 base and J by 5 bases.